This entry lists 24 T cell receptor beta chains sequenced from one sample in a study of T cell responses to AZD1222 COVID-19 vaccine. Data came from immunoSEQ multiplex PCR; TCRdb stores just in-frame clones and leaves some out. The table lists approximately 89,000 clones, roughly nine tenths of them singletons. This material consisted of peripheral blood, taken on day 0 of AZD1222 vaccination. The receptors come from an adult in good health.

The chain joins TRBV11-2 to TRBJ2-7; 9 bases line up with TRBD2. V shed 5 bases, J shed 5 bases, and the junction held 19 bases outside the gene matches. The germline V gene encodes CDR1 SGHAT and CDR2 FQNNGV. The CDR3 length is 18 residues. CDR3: CASSPTVLLAGGRNEQYF. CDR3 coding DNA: TGTGCCAGCAGCCCCACCGTTCTCTTGGCGGGAGGGCGAAACGAGCAGTACTTC.

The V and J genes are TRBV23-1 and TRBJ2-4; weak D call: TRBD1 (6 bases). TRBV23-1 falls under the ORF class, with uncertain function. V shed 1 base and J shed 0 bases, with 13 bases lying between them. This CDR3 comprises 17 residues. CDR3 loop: CASSQCSGVLAKNIQYF. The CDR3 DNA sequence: TGCGCCAGCAGTCAATGCTCAGGGGTATTAGCCAAAAACATTCAGTACTTC.

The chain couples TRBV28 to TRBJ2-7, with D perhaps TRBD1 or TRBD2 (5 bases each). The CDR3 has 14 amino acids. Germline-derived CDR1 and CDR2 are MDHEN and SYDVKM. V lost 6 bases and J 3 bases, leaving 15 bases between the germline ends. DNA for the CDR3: TGTGCCAGCAGGATTACCGGGGCCCACTACGAGCAGTACTTC. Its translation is CASRITGAHYEQYF.

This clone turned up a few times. The CDR3 DNA reads as TGTGCCAGCAGCGTCCTGGGTTTGAGCTCCTACAATGAGCAGTTCTTC. This codes for CASSVLGLSSYNEQFF. The chain is built from TRBV7-2 and TRBJ2-1; no clear D. Germline CDR1 SGHTA, CDR2 FQGNSA. The germline V and J ends were trimmed by 5 bases and 0 bases, with 14 bases remaining between them. This CDR3 has 16 residues. The whole variable domain, filled in from reference TRBV7-2 and TRBJ2-1, reads GAGVSQSPSNKVTEKGKDVELRCDPISGHTALYWYRQSLGQGLEFLIYFQGNSAPDKSGLPSDRFSAERTGGSVSTLTIQRTQQEDSAVYLCASSVLGLSSYNEQFFGPGTRLTVL.

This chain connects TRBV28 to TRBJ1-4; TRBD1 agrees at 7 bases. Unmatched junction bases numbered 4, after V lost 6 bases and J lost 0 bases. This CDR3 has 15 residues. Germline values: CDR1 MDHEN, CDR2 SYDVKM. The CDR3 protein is CASRRTGATNEKLFF. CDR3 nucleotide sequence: TGTGCCAGCAGACGCACAGGGGCAACTAATGAAAAACTGTTTTTT.

This CDR3 reads CASLFGTRGESPLHF. In nucleotides, the CDR3 is TGTGCCAGCCTCTTCGGAACCAGGGGGGAATCACCCCTCCACTTT. J is TRBJ1-6 and V is TRBV28; 7 nucleotides line up with TRBD1. The V segment lost 8 bases and the J segment 10 bases; nucleotides outside the gene matches: 14. Per germline, CDR1 MDHEN and CDR2 SYDVKM. The CDR3 runs 15 residues.

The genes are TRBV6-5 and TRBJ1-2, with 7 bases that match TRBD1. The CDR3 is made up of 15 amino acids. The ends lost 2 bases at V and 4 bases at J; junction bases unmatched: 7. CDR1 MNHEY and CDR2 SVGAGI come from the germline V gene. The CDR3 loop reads CASSYAGGSVYGYTF. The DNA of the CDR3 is TGTGCCAGCAGTTACGCAGGGGGATCGGTCTATGGCTACACCTTC.

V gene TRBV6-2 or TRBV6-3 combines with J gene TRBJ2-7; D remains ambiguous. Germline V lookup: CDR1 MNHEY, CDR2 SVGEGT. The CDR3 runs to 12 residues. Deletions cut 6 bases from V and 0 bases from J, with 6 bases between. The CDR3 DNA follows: TGTGCCAGCAGCCGAAGCTCCTACGAGCAGTACTTC. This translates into CASSRSSYEQYF.

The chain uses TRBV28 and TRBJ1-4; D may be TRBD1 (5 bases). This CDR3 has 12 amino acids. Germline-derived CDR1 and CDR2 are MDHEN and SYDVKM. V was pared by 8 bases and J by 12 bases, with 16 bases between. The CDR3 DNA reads TGTGCCAGCCTCAGTTGGGGAGGGGAACTGTTTTTT. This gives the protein CASLSWGGELFF.

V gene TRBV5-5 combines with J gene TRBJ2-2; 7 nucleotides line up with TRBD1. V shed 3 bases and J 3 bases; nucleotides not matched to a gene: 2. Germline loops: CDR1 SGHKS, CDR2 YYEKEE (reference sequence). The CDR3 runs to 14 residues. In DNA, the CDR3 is TGTGCCAGCAGCTGGCAGGGGGACACCGGGGAGCTGTTTTTT. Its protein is CASSWQGDTGELFF.

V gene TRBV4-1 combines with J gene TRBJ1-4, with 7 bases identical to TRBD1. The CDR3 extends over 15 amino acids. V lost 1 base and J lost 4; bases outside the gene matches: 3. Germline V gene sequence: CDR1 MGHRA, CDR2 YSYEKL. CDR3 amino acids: CASSQAGQINEKLFF. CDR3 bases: TGCGCCAGCAGCCAAGCGGGACAGATTAATGAAAAACTGTTTTTT.

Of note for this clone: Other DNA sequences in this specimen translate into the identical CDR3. CDR3 loop: CASSQQTSGSYEQYF. The CDR3 region has the DNA TGCGCCAGCAGCCAGCAGACTAGCGGCTCCTACGAGCAGTACTTC. The rearrangement links TRBV4-3 to TRBJ2-7, with 9 nucleotides matching TRBD2. V gave up 3 bases and J gave up 0 bases; unmatched junction bases: 3. Germline CDR1 is LGHNA and CDR2 is YSLEER. CDR3 length: 15 amino acids.

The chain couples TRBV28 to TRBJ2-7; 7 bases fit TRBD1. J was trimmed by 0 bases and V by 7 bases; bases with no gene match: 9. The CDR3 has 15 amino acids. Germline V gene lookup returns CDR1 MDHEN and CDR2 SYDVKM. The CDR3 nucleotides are TGTGCCAGCAACATGCAGGGGGTCCCCTCCTACGAGCAGTACTTC. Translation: CASNMQGVPSYEQYF. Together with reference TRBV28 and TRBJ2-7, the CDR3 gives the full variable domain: DVKVTQSSRYLVKRTGEKVFLECVQDMDHENMFWYRQDPGLGLRLIYFSYDVKMKEKGDIPEGYSVSREKKERFSLILESASTNQTSMYLCASNMQGVPSYEQYFGPGTRLTVT.

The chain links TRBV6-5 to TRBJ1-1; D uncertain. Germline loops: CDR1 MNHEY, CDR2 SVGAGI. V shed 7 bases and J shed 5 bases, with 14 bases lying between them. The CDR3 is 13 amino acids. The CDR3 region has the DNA TGTGCCAGCACCCCACCCGGGGAGACTGAAGCTTTCTTT. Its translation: CASTPPGETEAFF.

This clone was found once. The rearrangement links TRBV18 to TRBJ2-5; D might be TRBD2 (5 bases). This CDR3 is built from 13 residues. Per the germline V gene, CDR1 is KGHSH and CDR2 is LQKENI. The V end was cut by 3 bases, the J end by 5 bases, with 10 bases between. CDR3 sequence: CASSPPSYETQYF. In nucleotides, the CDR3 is TGTGCCAGCTCACCGCCTAGCTACGAGACCCAGTACTTC.

The CDR3 loop reads CASSQDMRGGYTF. DNA for the CDR3: TGTGCCAGCAGCCAAGATATGCGTGGGGGCTACACCTTC. The chain uses TRBV14 and TRBJ1-2, with D uncertain. Trimming stripped 0 bases from V and 8 bases from J, with 10 bases between. The CDR3 totals 13 residues. The V gene's germline CDR1 is SGHDN and CDR2 FVKESK. Variable domain in full (rest from reference TRBV14 and TRBJ1-2): EAGVTQFPSHSVIEKGQTVTLRCDPISGHDNLYWYRRVMGKEIKFLLHFVKESKQDESGMPNNRFLAERTGGTYSTLKVQPAELEDSGVYFCASSQDMRGGYTFGSGTRLTVV.

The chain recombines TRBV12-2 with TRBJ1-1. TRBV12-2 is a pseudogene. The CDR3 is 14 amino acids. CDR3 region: CARFFRGSDTEAFF. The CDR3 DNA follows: TGTGCGCGTTTTTTCCGGGGTTCGGACACTGAAGCTTTCTTT.

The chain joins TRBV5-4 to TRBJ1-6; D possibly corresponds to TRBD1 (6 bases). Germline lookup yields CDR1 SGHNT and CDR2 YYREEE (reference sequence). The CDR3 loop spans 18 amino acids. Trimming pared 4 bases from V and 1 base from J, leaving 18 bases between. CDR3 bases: TGTGCCAGCAGCCTTGCCCAGGGACATGCATCCTATAATTCACCCCTCCACTTT. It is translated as CASSLAQGHASYNSPLHF.

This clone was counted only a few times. In DNA form, the CDR3 reads TGTGCCAGCAGTTTACGGGGAGCAGGGGGCACTGAAGCTTTCTTT. Translating it yields CASSLRGAGGTEAFF. The chain is built from TRBV27 and TRBJ1-1; TRBD1 aligns across 7 bases. V shed 2 bases, J shed 4 bases, and the junction held 7 bases outside the gene matches. CDR3 length: 15 amino acids. Looked up from germline, CDR1 is MNHEY and CDR2 is SMNVEV (reference sequence).

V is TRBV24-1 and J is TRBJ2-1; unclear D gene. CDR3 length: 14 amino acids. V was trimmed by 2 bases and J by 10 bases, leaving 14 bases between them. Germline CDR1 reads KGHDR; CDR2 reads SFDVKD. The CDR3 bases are TGTGCCACCAGTGATTCAGGACCAGCCGGGGAGCAGTTCTTC. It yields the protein CATSDSGPAGEQFF.

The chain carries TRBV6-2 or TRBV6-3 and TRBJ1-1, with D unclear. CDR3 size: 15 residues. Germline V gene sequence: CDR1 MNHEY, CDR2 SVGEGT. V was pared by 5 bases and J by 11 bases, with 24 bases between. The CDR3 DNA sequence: TGTGCCAGCAGTCCACTCGGGGAATCCCAAAGGGAGGCTTTCTTT. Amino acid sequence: CASSPLGESQREAFF.

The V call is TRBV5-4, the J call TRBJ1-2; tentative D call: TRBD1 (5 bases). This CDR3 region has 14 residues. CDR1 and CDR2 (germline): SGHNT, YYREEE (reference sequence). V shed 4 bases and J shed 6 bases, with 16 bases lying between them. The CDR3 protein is CASSPGGGKDGYTF. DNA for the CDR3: TGTGCCAGCAGCCCGGGGGGGGGAAAGGATGGCTACACCTTC. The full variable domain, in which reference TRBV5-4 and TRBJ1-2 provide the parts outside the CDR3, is ETGVTQSPTHLIKTRGQQVTLRCSSQSGHNTVSWYQQALGQGPQFIFQYYREEENGRGNFPPRFSGLQFPNYSSELNVNALELDDSALYLCASSPGGGKDGYTFGSGTRLTVV.

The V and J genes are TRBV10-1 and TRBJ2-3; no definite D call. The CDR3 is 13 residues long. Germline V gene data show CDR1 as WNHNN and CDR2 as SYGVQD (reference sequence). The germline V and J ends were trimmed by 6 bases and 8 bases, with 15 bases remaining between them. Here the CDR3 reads CASSTGPPGTQYF. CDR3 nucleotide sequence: TGCGCCAGCAGCACCGGGCCTCCGGGTACGCAGTATTTT.

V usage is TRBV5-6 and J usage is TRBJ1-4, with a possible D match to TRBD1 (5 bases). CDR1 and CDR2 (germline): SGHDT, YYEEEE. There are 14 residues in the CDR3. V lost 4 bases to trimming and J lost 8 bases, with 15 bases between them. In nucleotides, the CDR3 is TGTGCCAGCAGCGCGCGGGACGGCGGCGAAAAACTGTTTTTT. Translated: CASSARDGGEKLFF.